What follows are 19 T cell receptor beta chains derived from one specimen sequenced in a study of blood T cell repertoires in COVID-19. Data came from immunoSEQ multiplex PCR; TCRdb stores just in-frame clones and leaves some out. Among fewer than 600,000 clones, approximately 87% were seen once, and the ten largest hold around 1.9%. Material for sequencing was PBMCs or T cells enriched from blood (not recorded which). Receptor source: a woman in her 40s who had recovered from COVID-19.

The DNA of the CDR3 is TGTGCCAGCCACAGGGACTATAATTCACCCCTCCACTTT. Its translation: CASHRDYNSPLHF. The chain recombines TRBV3-1 (or the pseudogene TRBV3-2) with TRBJ1-6; perhaps TRBD1 as D (6 bases). This CDR3 comprises 13 residues. Trimming removed 8 bases from V and 3 bases from J, with 8 bases in between. Germline V CDR1 and CDR2: LGHDT, YNNKEL (reference sequence).

The chain is built from TRBV4-1 and TRBJ2-5, with D perhaps matching TRBD2 (5 bases). Germline CDR1 is MGHRA and CDR2 is YSYEKL. V lost 8 bases to trimming and J lost 4 bases, with 8 bases between them. This CDR3 spans 11 amino acids. DNA of the CDR3: TGCGCCAGCTCCCGGGGAGAGACCCAGTACTTC. It is translated as CASSRGETQYF.

The chain employs TRBV10-3 and TRBJ1-1; D is perhaps TRBD1 (6 bases). CDR1 and CDR2 (germline): ENHRY, SYGVKD. The CDR3 is 14 amino acids. V was pared by 2 bases and J by 5 bases, with 12 bases between. The CDR3 spells CAISEQGLETEAFF. The CDR3 DNA reads as TGTGCCATCAGTGAGCAGGGGTTGGAGACTGAAGCTTTCTTT.

The V call is TRBV5-1, the J call TRBJ1-5, with 12 bases lining up with TRBD1. Germline V gene sequence: CDR1 SGHRS, CDR2 YFSETQ. Trimming at V came to 5 bases and at J to 4 bases, leaving 10 bases not matched to a gene. The CDR3 spans 17 residues. DNA of the CDR3: TGCGCCAGCAGATCCGGGACAGGGGGCTTGAGGAATCAGCCCCAGCATTTT. It codes for CASRSGTGGLRNQPQHF.

The chain is built from TRBV4-3 and TRBJ2-3, with TRBD2 as a possible D gene (6 bases). Trimming shortened V by 0 bases and J by 5 bases, and 12 bases separated the two germline ends. The CDR3 has 15 residues. Germline lookup yields CDR1 LGHNA and CDR2 YSLEER. The CDR3, as DNA: TGCGCCAGCAGCCAAGATTCGGGAGAGGGAGATACGCAGTATTTT. This sequence encodes CASSQDSGEGDTQYF.

This chain joins TRBV7-6 and TRBJ1-5, with D perhaps TRBD1 (6 bases). Deletions cut 2 bases from V and 4 bases from J, with 12 bases between. There are 15 residues in the CDR3. Germline CDR1 is SGHVS and CDR2 is FNYEAQ. Here the CDR3 reads CASSLSGQNNQPQHF. The CDR3 DNA sequence: TGTGCCAGCAGCTTATCTGGACAGAATAATCAGCCCCAGCATTTT.

The chain employs TRBV25-1 and TRBJ2-7; 7 bases match TRBD2. CDR3 length equals 14 residues. V shed 7 bases, J shed 1 base, and the junction held 7 bases outside the gene matches. Germline V gene sequence: CDR1 MGHDK, CDR2 SYGVNS. The CDR3 nucleotides read TGTGCCAGCATCCCAAGCGGGACGTCCTACGAGCAGTACTTC. Protein product: CASIPSGTSYEQYF.

The rearrangement uses TRBV12-3 or TRBV12-4 and TRBJ1-2; unclear D gene. V shed 3 bases and J shed 7 bases, with 12 bases lying between them. The CDR3 loop spans 13 amino acids. For the CDR3, the DNA is TGTGCCAGCAGTTTTGGAGCAGTTGGTGGCTACACCTTC. Its translation: CASSFGAVGGYTF.

The chain uses TRBV2 and TRBJ2-3, with 7 bases matching TRBD2. The CDR3 runs to 12 residues. In germline, CDR1 is SNHLY, CDR2 FYNNEI. Trimming cost V 6 bases and J 10 bases; bases outside gene matches: 7. This chain's CDR3 is CASSVLSGAQYF. DNA of the CDR3: TGTGCCAGCAGCGTTTTAAGCGGGGCGCAGTATTTT. The full variable domain, with the rest looked up from reference TRBV2 and TRBJ2-3, is EPEVTQTPSHQVTQMGQEVILRCVPISNHLYFYWYRQILGQKVEFLVSFYNNEISEKSEIFDDQFSVERPDGSNFTLKIRSTKLEDSAMYFCASSVLSGAQYFGPGTRLTVL.

The CDR3 loop reads CSVKTGTLYGYTF. The CDR3, as DNA: TGCAGCGTCAAAACCGGGACACTCTATGGCTACACCTTC. The rearrangement uses TRBV29-1 and TRBJ1-2, with D possibly being TRBD1 (6 bases). This CDR3 is 13 amino acids long. Trimming pared 6 bases from V and 4 bases from J, leaving 15 bases between. Germline V gives CDR1 SQVTM, CDR2 ANQGSEA.

V usage is TRBV2 and J usage is TRBJ2-7; the D is unclear. This CDR3 has 13 amino acids. Between the trimmed V and J ends, which lost 4 bases and 3 bases, there was a span of 10 bases. From germline, CDR1 is SNHLY and CDR2 FYNNEI. As DNA, the CDR3 is TGTGCCAGCAGTGGCGCGTTAAACTACGAGCAGTACTTC. Its protein product is CASSGALNYEQYF.

This chain links TRBV11-3 with TRBJ2-1; TRBD2 agrees at 9 bases. With V trimmed by 0 bases and J by 8 bases, 11 bases remained unmatched. This CDR3 is built from 17 residues. Germline values: CDR1 SGHNT, CDR2 YENEEA. For the CDR3, the DNA is TGTGCCAGCAGCTTAGAGCGGGAGGGCCGGTCTTGGCATGAGCAGTTCTTC. It is translated as CASSLEREGRSWHEQFF.

This clone came up once. The gene calls are TRBV28 and TRBJ1-3, with D hard to call. The CDR3 loop spans 15 amino acids. Germline CDR1 reads MDHEN; CDR2 reads SYDVKM. Trimming pared 5 bases from V and 3 bases from J, leaving 14 bases between. Here the CDR3 reads CASSPLPRFGNTIYF. The CDR3 bases are TGTGCCAGCAGTCCCCTCCCCAGATTTGGAAACACCATATATTTT. Full variable domain (rest looked up from reference TRBV28 and TRBJ1-3): DVKVTQSSRYLVKRTGEKVFLECVQDMDHENMFWYRQDPGLGLRLIYFSYDVKMKEKGDIPEGYSVSREKKERFSLILESASTNQTSMYLCASSPLPRFGNTIYFGEGSWLTVV.

The genes are TRBV5-4 and TRBJ1-2, with TRBD1 matching 8 bases. J was trimmed by 7 bases and V by 0 bases; bases with no gene match: 11. This CDR3 contains 16 residues. CDR1 and CDR2 (germline): SGHNT, YYREEE (reference sequence). CDR3 DNA: TGTGCCAGCAGCTTGGGACCCCGGGACAGGATAAGTGGCTACACCTTC. This translates into CASSLGPRDRISGYTF.

V is TRBV4-1 and J is TRBJ1-1; 7 nucleotides match TRBD1. Germline V CDR1 and CDR2: MGHRA, YSYEKL. The ends lost 6 bases at V and 6 bases at J; junction bases unmatched: 10. This CDR3 is 14 amino acids long. CDR3 in amino acids: CASRTTGNEPEAFF. The CDR3 nucleotides read TGCGCCAGCAGAACGACAGGGAATGAGCCTGAAGCTTTCTTT.

This rearrangement joins TRBV18 to TRBJ1-6, with 7 bases aligning to TRBD1. The CDR3 runs to 15 residues. With V trimmed by 4 bases and J by 3 bases, 3 bases remained unmatched. Germline V gene data show CDR1 as KGHSH and CDR2 as LQKENI. The CDR3 reads CASSRDSDYNSPLHF. The CDR3 DNA follows: TGTGCCAGCTCACGGGACAGCGACTATAATTCACCCCTCCACTTT.

This rearrangement joins TRBV7-9 to TRBJ2-1; 12 positions match TRBD2. The CDR3 sequence is 14 residues long. The V gene's germline CDR1 is SEHNR and CDR2 FQNEAQ (reference sequence). The V and J ends lost 4 bases and 7 bases, in that order; junction bases with no gene match: 2. The CDR3 spells CASSYGTSGNEQFF. The CDR3 DNA reads as TGTGCCAGCAGCTACGGGACTAGCGGGAATGAGCAGTTCTTC.

The gene calls are TRBV5-4 and TRBJ2-7; 9 positions match TRBD1. V lost 1 base and J lost 4; bases outside the gene matches: 3. The CDR3 extends over 14 amino acids. Germline V gene data show CDR1 as SGHNT and CDR2 as YYREEE (reference sequence). The CDR3 region is CASSLTGGAYEQYF. CDR3 DNA sequence: TGTGCCAGCAGCTTGACAGGGGGCGCTTACGAGCAGTACTTC.

The rearrangement uses TRBV2 and TRBJ1-1; maybe TRBD1 (6 bases). This CDR3 has 13 residues. CDR1 SNHLY and CDR2 FYNNEI come from the germline V gene. V lost 6 bases, J lost 3 bases, and 11 bases lay in between. CDR3 sequence (DNA): TGTGCCAGCAGAACACAGGGAGACACTGAAGCTTTCTTT. Its translation is CASRTQGDTEAFF.